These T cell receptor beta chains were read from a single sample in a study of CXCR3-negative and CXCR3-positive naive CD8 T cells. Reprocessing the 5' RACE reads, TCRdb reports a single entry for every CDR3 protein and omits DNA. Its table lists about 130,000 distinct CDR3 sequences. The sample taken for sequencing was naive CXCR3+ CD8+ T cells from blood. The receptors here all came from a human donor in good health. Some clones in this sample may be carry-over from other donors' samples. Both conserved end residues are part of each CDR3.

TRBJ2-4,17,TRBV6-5,CASSPGLAGGRLGIQYF
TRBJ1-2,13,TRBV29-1,CSVEDPGVEGYTF
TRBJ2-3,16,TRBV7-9,CASSPRLSGREDTQYF
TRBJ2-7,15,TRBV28,CASTGGLADSYEQYF
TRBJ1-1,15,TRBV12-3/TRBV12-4,CASTASYATTTEAFF
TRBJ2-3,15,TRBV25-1,CASSVYPGGTDTQYF
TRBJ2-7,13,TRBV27,CASSLGRAYEQYF
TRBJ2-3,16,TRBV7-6,CASSPSIRGSTDTQYF
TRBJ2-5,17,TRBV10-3,CDISELWSDRSRETQYF
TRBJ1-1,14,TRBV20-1,CSAYISHLGTEAFF
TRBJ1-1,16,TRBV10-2,CASSESLRGGDTEAFF
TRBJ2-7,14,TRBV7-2,CASTSGGYSYEQYF
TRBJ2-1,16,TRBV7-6,CASSTHTDRGGDEQFF
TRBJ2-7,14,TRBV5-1,CASRESGRSYEQYF
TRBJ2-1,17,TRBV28,CASSPRPTGEWYNEQFF
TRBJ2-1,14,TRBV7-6,CASSLEVSRDEQFF
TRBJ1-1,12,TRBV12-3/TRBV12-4,CASSLGTSEAFF
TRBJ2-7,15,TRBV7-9,CASSPGLAGVHEQYF
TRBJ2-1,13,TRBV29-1,CSSMLAGYNEQFF
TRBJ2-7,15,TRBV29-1,CSVELSGTGVDEQYF
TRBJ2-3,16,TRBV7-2,CASSLLLAGGPDTQYF
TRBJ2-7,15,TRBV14,CASSQESTDSYEQYF
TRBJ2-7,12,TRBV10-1,CASSDVGYEQYF
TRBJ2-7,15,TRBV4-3,CASSQGWDGPYEQYF
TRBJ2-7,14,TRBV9,CASSVFGGIDEQYF
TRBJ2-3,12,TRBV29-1,CSVDGRGDTQYF
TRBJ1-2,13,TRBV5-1,CASSLGKDYGYTF
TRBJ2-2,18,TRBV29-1,CSVAGLAGGPTNTGELFF
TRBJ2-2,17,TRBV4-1,CASSRSPDRLNTGELFF
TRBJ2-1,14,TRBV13,CASSLDTNRDLRFF
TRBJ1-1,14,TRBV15,CATSRSPEDTEAFF
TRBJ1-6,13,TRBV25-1,CASSRQGNSPLHF
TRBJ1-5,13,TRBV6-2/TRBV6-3,CASTEYSNQPQHF
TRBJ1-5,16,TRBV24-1,CATSGPGGISNQPQHF
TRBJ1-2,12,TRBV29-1,CSAEQGYYGYTF
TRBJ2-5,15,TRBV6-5,CASSYDPGLIETQYF
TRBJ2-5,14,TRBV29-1,CSVGASGRKETQYF
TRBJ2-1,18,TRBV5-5,CASSTLSSGGTSGDEQFF
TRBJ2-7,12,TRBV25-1,CASSRSSYEQYF
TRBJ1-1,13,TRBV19,CASSQRPNTEAFF
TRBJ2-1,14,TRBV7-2,CASSRAWDPYEQFF
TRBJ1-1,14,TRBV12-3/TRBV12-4,CASSRGEWSTEAFF